These T cell receptor beta chains were read from a single sample in a study of blood T cell repertoires in COVID-19. This table comes from immunoSEQ multiplex PCR, and its TCRdb copy is limited to in-frame clones, with some not included. This sample yields roughly 99,000 clones, of which about three quarters are seen a single time; roughly 4.3% belongs to the top ten. Sequencing input: peripheral blood. Receptor source: a man between 65 and 85 years old with acute or convalescent COVID-19. CDR3s include the opening cysteine and the closing phenylalanine or tryptophan. Fields, in order: V gene, D gene, J gene, clone size, CDR3 protein, CDR3 DNA. The D gene is left open where the match is weak. Where a row states a size, it is once, few, many or the class of an expanded clone; other rows omit it.

v_call: TRBV27; d_call: TRBD1; j_call: TRBJ2-7; clone_size: -; cdr3_aa: CASSSGGTYEQYF; cdr3_nt: TGTGCCAGCAGTTCAGGGGGTACCTACGAGCAGTACTTC
v_call: TRBV7-2; d_call: -; j_call: TRBJ2-5; clone_size: -; cdr3_aa: CASSKGTPQETQYF; cdr3_nt: TGTGCCAGCAGCAAGGGGACTCCTCAAGAGACCCAGTACTTC
v_call: TRBV2; d_call: -; j_call: TRBJ1-2; clone_size: -; cdr3_aa: CASSELLIYGYTF; cdr3_nt: TGTGCCAGCAGTGAACTACTAATCTATGGCTACACCTTC
v_call: TRBV19; d_call: -; j_call: TRBJ2-2; clone_size: -; cdr3_aa: CASNPRLDTGELFF; cdr3_nt: TGTGCCAGTAACCCCCGACTTGACACCGGGGAGCTGTTTTTT
v_call: TRBV15; d_call: -; j_call: TRBJ2-7; clone_size: -; cdr3_aa: CATSRDGRTNYEQYF; cdr3_nt: TGTGCCACCAGCAGAGATGGGAGGACAAATTACGAGCAGTACTTC
v_call: TRBV9; d_call: -; j_call: TRBJ1-1; clone_size: once; cdr3_aa: CASSVSLNTEAFF; cdr3_nt: TGTGCCAGCAGCGTAAGCCTGAACACTGAAGCTTTCTTT
v_call: TRBV6-5; d_call: -; j_call: TRBJ1-2; clone_size: once; cdr3_aa: CASSYSWEDYGYTF; cdr3_nt: TGTGCCAGCAGTTACTCTTGGGAGGACTATGGCTACACCTTC
v_call: TRBV6-5; d_call: -; j_call: TRBJ1-5; clone_size: -; cdr3_aa: CASAEGVRPQHF; cdr3_nt: TGTGCCAGCGCCGAGGGGGTTCGGCCCCAGCATTTT
v_call: TRBV18; d_call: -; j_call: TRBJ2-7; clone_size: -; cdr3_aa: CASSPPSPADEQYF; cdr3_nt: TGTGCCAGCTCACCACCTTCGCCTGCGGACGAGCAGTACTTC
v_call: TRBV3-1/TRBV3-2; d_call: TRBD1; j_call: TRBJ2-5; clone_size: -; cdr3_aa: CASSQDEAVIGGEETQYF; cdr3_nt: TGTGCCAGCAGCCAAGATGAGGCGGTAATAGGGGGCGAGGAGACCCAGTACTTC
v_call: TRBV18; d_call: -; j_call: TRBJ2-1; clone_size: -; cdr3_aa: CASSPRSESAEQFF; cdr3_nt: TGTGCCAGCTCACCACGTTCGGAGTCGGCTGAGCAGTTCTTC
v_call: TRBV5-4; d_call: -; j_call: TRBJ1-1; clone_size: -; cdr3_aa: CASSLSRDGGTEAFF; cdr3_nt: TGTGCCAGCAGCTTGTCCAGGGACGGAGGGACTGAAGCTTTCTTT
v_call: TRBV6-5; d_call: TRBD1; j_call: TRBJ2-2; clone_size: few; cdr3_aa: CASSRQGPTGELFF; cdr3_nt: TGTGCCAGCAGTCGACAGGGTCCGACCGGGGAGCTGTTTTTT
v_call: TRBV5-4; d_call: TRBD2; j_call: TRBJ2-3; clone_size: -; cdr3_aa: CASSRPGTSGGAGDTQYF; cdr3_nt: TGTGCCAGCAGCCGCCCCGGGACTAGCGGGGGGGCCGGAGATACGCAGTATTTT
v_call: TRBV7-2; d_call: -; j_call: TRBJ2-7; clone_size: -; cdr3_aa: CASSFPTSGKVAYEQYF; cdr3_nt: TGTGCCAGCAGCTTTCCCACCTCAGGGAAGGTTGCCTACGAGCAGTACTTC
v_call: TRBV7-2; d_call: -; j_call: TRBJ1-3; clone_size: -; cdr3_aa: CASSLNSPDNGNTIYF; cdr3_nt: TGTGCCAGCAGCTTAAATTCTCCCGACAACGGAAACACCATATATTTT
v_call: TRBV11-2; d_call: -; j_call: TRBJ1-1; clone_size: -; cdr3_aa: CASRVEMNTEAFF; cdr3_nt: TGTGCCAGCAGGGTAGAAATGAACACTGAAGCTTTCTTT
v_call: TRBV7-8; d_call: -; j_call: TRBJ1-4; clone_size: -; cdr3_aa: CASSPSAQGLLFF; cdr3_nt: TGTGCCAGCAGCCCCTCCGCTCAGGGGTTGCTGTTTTTT
v_call: TRBV7-9; d_call: -; j_call: TRBJ1-5; clone_size: -; cdr3_aa: CASAEGGGDQPQHF; cdr3_nt: TGTGCCAGCGCCGAGGGGGGGGGCGATCAGCCCCAGCATTTT
v_call: TRBV11-2; d_call: -; j_call: TRBJ2-1; clone_size: -; cdr3_aa: CASSLDQGWNEQFF; cdr3_nt: TGTGCCAGCAGCTTAGATCAGGGGTGGAATGAGCAGTTCTTC
v_call: TRBV9; d_call: -; j_call: TRBJ1-1; clone_size: -; cdr3_aa: CASSAQMNTEAFF; cdr3_nt: TGTGCCAGCAGCGCTCAGATGAACACTGAAGCTTTCTTT
v_call: TRBV5-5; d_call: -; j_call: TRBJ2-7; clone_size: -; cdr3_aa: CASSLSTASYEQYF; cdr3_nt: TGTGCCAGCAGCTTGTCGACAGCGTCCTACGAGCAGTACTTC
v_call: TRBV5-1; d_call: -; j_call: TRBJ2-2; clone_size: -; cdr3_aa: CASSLDGGRSAGELFF; cdr3_nt: TGCGCCAGCAGCTTGGACGGGGGGCGCAGCGCCGGGGAGCTGTTTTTT
v_call: TRBV7-8; d_call: -; j_call: TRBJ1-3; clone_size: -; cdr3_aa: CASSPLSAGGNTIYF; cdr3_nt: TGTGCCAGCAGCCCCCTTTCGGCAGGGGGAAACACCATATATTTT
v_call: TRBV7-2; d_call: -; j_call: TRBJ1-2; clone_size: -; cdr3_aa: CASSLTFAGFYGYTF; cdr3_nt: TGTGCCAGCAGCTTAACCTTCGCGGGATTCTATGGCTACACCTTC
v_call: TRBV10-3; d_call: -; j_call: TRBJ1-1; clone_size: -; cdr3_aa: CAISDRELYTEAFF; cdr3_nt: TGTGCCATCAGTGACAGGGAATTATACACTGAAGCTTTCTTT
v_call: TRBV10-3; d_call: -; j_call: TRBJ2-1; clone_size: -; cdr3_aa: CAISAGSPYNEQFF; cdr3_nt: TGTGCCATCAGTGCGGGGTCACCCTACAATGAGCAGTTCTTC
v_call: TRBV5-5; d_call: -; j_call: TRBJ2-2; clone_size: -; cdr3_aa: CASSLGLNANTGELFF; cdr3_nt: TGTGCCAGCAGCCTGGGACTGAACGCGAACACCGGGGAGCTGTTTTTT
v_call: TRBV18; d_call: -; j_call: TRBJ2-5; clone_size: -; cdr3_aa: CASSGLQETQYF; cdr3_nt: TGTGCCAGCTCGGGGCTACAAGAGACCCAGTACTTC
v_call: TRBV19; d_call: -; j_call: TRBJ1-1; clone_size: few; cdr3_aa: CASSTQRDTEAFF; cdr3_nt: TGTGCCAGCTCTACACAACGGGACACTGAAGCTTTCTTT
v_call: TRBV5-5; d_call: -; j_call: TRBJ1-2; clone_size: few; cdr3_aa: CASSLSSGIPSNGYTF; cdr3_nt: TGTGCCAGCAGCTTGTCGTCGGGTATTCCGTCGAATGGCTACACCTTC
v_call: TRBV5-1; d_call: -; j_call: TRBJ2-7; clone_size: -; cdr3_aa: CASSLSAGGSYEQYF; cdr3_nt: TGCGCCAGCAGCTTGTCCGCAGGGGGGTCCTACGAGCAGTACTTC
v_call: TRBV3-1/TRBV3-2; d_call: -; j_call: TRBJ2-2; clone_size: -; cdr3_aa: CASGGAAGELFF; cdr3_nt: TGTGCCAGCGGGGGGGCGGCCGGGGAGCTGTTTTTT
v_call: TRBV18; d_call: -; j_call: TRBJ1-1; clone_size: -; cdr3_aa: CASLPSHQLNTEAFF; cdr3_nt: TGTGCCAGCTTACCAAGTCACCAGTTGAACACTGAAGCTTTCTTT
v_call: TRBV5-1; d_call: -; j_call: TRBJ1-4; clone_size: -; cdr3_aa: CASSIGTGNEKLFF; cdr3_nt: TGCGCCAGCAGCATAGGGACTGGCAATGAAAAACTGTTTTTT
v_call: TRBV3-1/TRBV3-2; d_call: TRBD1; j_call: TRBJ1-1; clone_size: once; cdr3_aa: CASSQRDRRNTEAFF; cdr3_nt: TGTGCCAGCAGCCAACGGGACAGGAGGAACACTGAAGCTTTCTTT
v_call: TRBV5-4; d_call: -; j_call: TRBJ2-1; clone_size: once; cdr3_aa: CASSRQDSSYNEQFF; cdr3_nt: TGTGCCAGCAGCCGACAGGATAGCTCCTACAATGAGCAGTTCTTC
v_call: TRBV7-2; d_call: -; j_call: TRBJ1-1; clone_size: -; cdr3_aa: CASSLTASPNTEAFF; cdr3_nt: TGTGCCAGCAGCTTAACAGCCTCACCCAACACTGAAGCTTTCTTT
v_call: TRBV25-1; d_call: TRBD1; j_call: TRBJ1-4; clone_size: -; cdr3_aa: CASSAHRGRHPQLFF; cdr3_nt: TGTGCCAGCAGTGCCCACAGGGGTCGGCACCCACAACTGTTTTTT
v_call: TRBV19; d_call: -; j_call: TRBJ1-2; clone_size: -; cdr3_aa: CASSTQRQPFYGYTF; cdr3_nt: TGTGCCAGTAGTACCCAGAGACAGCCCTTCTATGGCTACACCTTC
v_call: TRBV6-5; d_call: -; j_call: TRBJ1-1; clone_size: -; cdr3_aa: CASSQPGRGTTEAFF; cdr3_nt: TGTGCCAGCAGCCAACCGGGACGGGGGACCACTGAAGCTTTCTTT
v_call: TRBV2; d_call: TRBD2; j_call: TRBJ2-4; clone_size: -; cdr3_aa: CASSSSGGIPAVAKNIQYF; cdr3_nt: TGTGCCAGCAGTTCTAGCGGGGGGATCCCGGCCGTAGCCAAAAACATTCAGTACTTC
v_call: TRBV7-9; d_call: TRBD1; j_call: TRBJ2-1; clone_size: -; cdr3_aa: CASSDRGISYNEQFF; cdr3_nt: TGTGCCAGCAGCGACAGGGGTATTTCCTACAATGAGCAGTTCTTC
v_call: TRBV6-5; d_call: -; j_call: TRBJ1-1; clone_size: -; cdr3_aa: CASKDSNINTEAFF; cdr3_nt: TGTGCCAGCAAGGACAGTAACATAAACACTGAAGCTTTCTTT
v_call: TRBV7-2; d_call: TRBD1; j_call: TRBJ2-5; clone_size: -; cdr3_aa: CASSADRGRETQYF; cdr3_nt: TGTGCCAGCAGCGCCGACAGGGGGCGGGAGACCCAGTACTTC
v_call: TRBV2; d_call: -; j_call: TRBJ1-3; clone_size: -; cdr3_aa: CASSLLTGPSSGNTIYF; cdr3_nt: TGTGCCAGCAGCCTATTAACAGGTCCTAGCTCTGGAAACACCATATATTTT
v_call: TRBV7-7; d_call: -; j_call: TRBJ2-1; clone_size: -; cdr3_aa: CASSLAETEYNEQFF; cdr3_nt: TGTGCTAGCAGCTTAGCGGAGACGGAGTACAATGAGCAGTTCTTC
v_call: TRBV4-3; d_call: -; j_call: TRBJ2-1; clone_size: -; cdr3_aa: CASSQDWVRNARDEQFF; cdr3_nt: TGCGCCAGCAGCCAAGATTGGGTGAGAAACGCACGGGATGAGCAGTTCTTC
v_call: TRBV9; d_call: TRBD1; j_call: TRBJ1-1; clone_size: -; cdr3_aa: CASSGAGTGANTEAFF; cdr3_nt: TGTGCCAGCAGCGGCGCCGGGACAGGGGCGAACACTGAAGCTTTCTTT
v_call: TRBV5-4; d_call: TRBD2; j_call: TRBJ2-3; clone_size: -; cdr3_aa: CASSFPSGGTDTQYF; cdr3_nt: TGTGCCAGCAGCTTCCCTAGCGGGGGCACAGATACGCAGTATTTT
v_call: TRBV23-1; d_call: -; j_call: TRBJ1-5; clone_size: -; cdr3_aa: CASSRGRDIVQPQHF; cdr3_nt: TGCGCCAGCAGTCGTGGCAGGGACATTGTTCAGCCCCAGCATTTT
v_call: TRBV5-6; d_call: -; j_call: TRBJ2-7; clone_size: -; cdr3_aa: CASSLDRGTYEQYF; cdr3_nt: TGTGCCAGCAGCTTGGATCGGGGGACCTACGAGCAGTACTTC
v_call: TRBV7-2; d_call: TRBD1; j_call: TRBJ2-7; clone_size: -; cdr3_aa: CASSSQGQGPYEQYF; cdr3_nt: TGTGCCAGCAGCTCCCAGGGACAGGGCCCCTACGAGCAGTACTTC